The source of this T cell receptor beta chain is a study of CXCR3-negative and CXCR3-positive naive CD8 T cells. The CDR3 consists of 17 residues. Germline values: CDR1 MNHNS, CDR2 SASEGT. Libraries of TRB cDNA were made by 5' RACE and carried UMIs. Reprocessing the 5' RACE reads, TCRdb reports a single entry for every CDR3 protein and omits DNA. The sample totals about 26,000 distinct CDR3 sequences. Study results and limitations: TCR interaction strength was inferred from TRB CDR3 physicochemistry, as CD5 matched across naive subsets. TRBV-TRBJ usage was alike in naive CXCR3-negative and CXCR3-positive cells but differed in memory cells.

As regards this clonotype: Its antigen is not known.

CD45RO-CCR7+CD27+CD95- expression identified naive CD8+ T cells. Source material: naive CXCR3- CD8+ T cells from blood. Subset: CD45RO-CCR7+CD27+CD95- naive CD8+ T cells lacking CXCR3 (TNR3-). The rearrangement uses TRBV6-1 and TRBJ1-1. The receptor comes from a human donor in good health. Some clones in this sample may be carry-over from other donors' samples. The CDR3 sequence is CASSQSPTGLANTEAFF.